The 21 T cell receptor beta chains listed next were all sequenced from one sample in a study of shared clonotypes between healthy human individuals. TCRdb keeps only in-frame clones here, not all; method: immunoSEQ multiplex PCR. The sample lists over a million clones, 96% occurring once. Material for sequencing was naive CD4+ T cells sorted from blood. Subset here: CD45RA+ positively selected. These receptors came from a man younger than 45 in good health.

The J gene is TRBJ2-1, the V gene TRBV5-8, with 15 bases identical to TRBD2. With V trimmed by 1 base and J by 0 bases, 8 bases remained unmatched. Germline-derived CDR1 and CDR2 are SGHTS and YDEGEE. The CDR3 extends over 20 amino acids. In DNA form, the CDR3 reads TGTGCCAGCAGCTTGCATGGGACTAGCGGGAGGACGAGCTCCTACAATGAGCAGTTCTTC. As protein: CASSLHGTSGRTSSYNEQFF.

The genes are TRBV5-4 and TRBJ1-2; D gene uncertain. V was clipped by 1 base and J by 4 bases, with 8 bases between them. CDR3 length: 13 amino acids. In germline, CDR1 is SGHNT, CDR2 YYREEE (reference sequence). CDR3 protein: CASSLPSTYGYTF. CDR3 nucleotide sequence: TGTGCCAGCAGCTTGCCCTCGACCTATGGCTACACCTTC.

The V gene is TRBV5-5, the J gene TRBJ1-3, with D uncertain. The CDR3 contains 16 residues. CDR1 SGHKS and CDR2 YYEKEE come from the germline V gene (reference sequence). The ends were cut back, 1 base at V and 2 bases at J, with 13 bases in the middle. The CDR3 DNA sequence: TGTGCCAGCAGCTTGCTGAAGGGAATGGCTGGAAACACCATATATTTT. Amino acids: CASSLLKGMAGNTIYF.

The V call is TRBV10-3, the J call TRBJ2-1; D gene ambiguous. Germline CDR1 ENHRY, CDR2 SYGVKD. V dropped 10 bases and J dropped 5 bases, with 12 bases sitting between them. The CDR3 runs to 12 residues. The CDR3 reads CATSWQNNEQFF. The CDR3 DNA is TGTGCCACCTCGTGGCAGAACAATGAGCAGTTCTTC.

The chain uses TRBV29-1 and TRBJ2-5; 9 bases fit TRBD2. This CDR3 is built from 15 residues. Trimming removed 6 bases from V and 4 bases from J; junction bases left unmatched: 12. Looked up from germline, CDR1 is SQVTM and CDR2 is ANQGSEA. CDR3 amino acids: CSVVTSGPGRETQYF. The CDR3 bases are TGCAGCGTAGTGACTAGCGGCCCCGGCAGAGAGACCCAGTACTTC.

This sequence joins TRBV5-1 and TRBJ1-5, with D perhaps TRBD1 (6 bases). The V gene lost 0 bases and the J gene lost 7 bases, with 11 bases spanning the gap. CDR1 is SGHRS, CDR2 YFSETQ, per germline. The CDR3 is made up of 14 amino acids. The CDR3 bases are TGCGCCAGCAGCTTGGCCGGGGGCACACAGCCCCAGCATTTT. Encoded protein: CASSLAGGTQPQHF.

V is TRBV5-4 and J is TRBJ1-4; D is unresolved. Germline loops: CDR1 SGHNT, CDR2 YYREEE (reference sequence). V lost 3 bases and J 5 bases, leaving 8 bases between the germline ends. This CDR3 region has 13 residues. The CDR3 is CASSSGPNEKLFF. In DNA, the CDR3 is TGTGCCAGCAGCTCGGGCCCGAATGAAAAACTGTTTTTT.

This chain joins TRBV7-8 and TRBJ2-2; no clear D. Germline V gene sequence: CDR1 SGHVS, CDR2 FQNEAQ. V was clipped by 8 bases and J by 3 bases, with 4 bases between them. The CDR3 runs 11 residues. DNA of the CDR3: TGTGCCAGCGGGCACACCGGGGAGCTGTTTTTT. Its protein is CASGHTGELFF.

The chain combines TRBV5-1 with TRBJ2-1; 8 bases line up with TRBD1. The V and J ends lost 2 bases and 6 bases, in that order; junction bases with no gene match: 4. Per germline, CDR1 SGHRS and CDR2 YFSETQ. The length of the CDR3 is 14 residues. CDR3 DNA: TGCGCCAGCAGCTTAGACAGGGGACCCAATGAGCAGTTCTTC. Protein: CASSLDRGPNEQFF.

This clone was observed a single time. Written as DNA, the CDR3 is TGTGCCAGTACCAGTAACAATTTCTACGAGCAGTACTTC. This codes for CASTSNNFYEQYF. The rearrangement uses TRBV19 and TRBJ2-7; D call uncertain. The CDR3 spans 13 residues. Trimming cost V 7 bases and J 3 bases, with 13 bases left between them. CDR1 and CDR2 from the germline V gene are LNHDA and SQIVND (reference sequence).

The rearrangement joins TRBV7-2 to TRBJ1-2, with D unresolved. The CDR3 totals 13 residues. CDR1 is SGHTA and CDR2 is FQGNSA in the germline V gene. V lost 3 bases and J lost 0, with 5 bases in between. The CDR3 reads CASSFRTNYGYTF. Written as DNA, the CDR3 is TGTGCCAGCAGCTTTCGGACTAACTATGGCTACACCTTC.

This chain uses TRBV7-2 with TRBJ1-5, with D hard to call. The ends were cut back, 7 bases at V and 2 bases at J, with 15 bases in the middle. CDR3 length equals 15 residues. Germline V gives CDR1 SGHTA, CDR2 FQGNSA. This chain's CDR3 is CASNLAGSGNQPQHF. The CDR3 coding sequence is TGTGCCAGCAACCTGGCAGGATCGGGCAATCAGCCCCAGCATTTT.

This chain uses TRBV27 with TRBJ1-5; TRBD1 is a possible D gene (5 bases). This CDR3 has 13 amino acids. V was clipped by 6 bases and J by 4 bases, with 10 bases between them. From germline, CDR1 is MNHEY and CDR2 SMNVEV (reference sequence). In DNA form, the CDR3 reads TGTGCCAGCAGCAACCAGGGAAATCAGCCCCAGCATTTT. This codes for CASSNQGNQPQHF.

V and J are TRBV10-3 and TRBJ2-5; 7 bases map to TRBD1. Germline loops: CDR1 ENHRY, CDR2 SYGVKD. With 4 bases clipped from V and 2 bases from J, the junction kept 22 bases outside the gene matches. This CDR3 region has 20 residues. This CDR3 is CAISGNRLLAQGRGQETQYF. CDR3 nucleotide sequence: TGTGCCATCAGTGGAAACCGGCTCCTGGCACAGGGGAGAGGGCAAGAGACCCAGTACTTC.

The V gene is TRBV2, the J gene TRBJ2-7; 9 bases line up with TRBD1. Germline CDR1 SNHLY, CDR2 FYNNEI. The J segment lost 2 bases and the V segment lost 6 bases, leaving 5 bases of the junction unmatched. CDR3 length equals 14 residues. CDR3 sequence reads: CASSVDRGPYEQYF. CDR3 coding DNA: TGTGCCAGCAGCGTGGACAGGGGTCCCTACGAGCAGTACTTC.

J is TRBJ2-5 and V is TRBV19; TRBD1 or TRBD2 may be the D gene (6 bases each). CDR3 length: 15 residues. V was clipped by 3 bases and J by 5 bases, with 16 bases between them. Germline V gives CDR1 LNHDA, CDR2 SQIVND (reference sequence). The CDR3 here is CASSIMRGTGETQYF. CDR3 DNA: TGTGCCAGTAGTATTATGAGGGGGACTGGGGAGACCCAGTACTTC. Filled out from reference TRBV19 and TRBJ2-5, the complete variable domain reads DGGITQSPKYLFRKEGQNVTLSCEQNLNHDAMYWYRQDPGQGLRLIYYSQIVNDFQKGDIAEGYSVSREKKESFPLTVTSAQKNPTAFYLCASSIMRGTGETQYFGPGTRLLVL.

This CDR3 reads CSVTSSGTGYGYTF. In nucleotides, the CDR3 is TGCAGCGTTACCTCCTCCGGGACAGGGTATGGCTACACCTTC. This chain joins TRBV29-1 and TRBJ1-2; 9 bases fit TRBD1. CDR3 length: 14 amino acids. Per the germline V gene, CDR1 is SQVTM and CDR2 is ANQGSEA. Trimming took 5 bases from V and 5 from J; bases not matched to a gene: 9. The complete variable domain, with remaining parts taken from reference TRBV29-1 and TRBJ1-2, reads SAVISQKPSRDICQRGTSLTIQCQVDSQVTMMFWYRQQPGQSLTLIATANQGSEATYESGFVIDKFPISRPNLTFSTLTVSNMSPEDSSIYLCSVTSSGTGYGYTFGSGTRLTVV.

V and J are TRBV4-1 and TRBJ2-1, with D possibly TRBD2 on 6 matching bases. V dropped 1 base and J dropped 0 bases, with 19 bases sitting between them. The CDR3 sequence is 19 residues long. Per the germline V gene, CDR1 is MGHRA and CDR2 is YSYEKL. The CDR3 loop reads CASSQVGSVGGSSYNEQFF. CDR3 bases: TGCGCCAGCAGCCAAGTTGGTAGTGTGGGGGGTAGCTCCTACAATGAGCAGTTCTTC.

With regard to this clone: The sample carries other DNA sequences with the same CDR3. The V gene is TRBV5-1, the J gene TRBJ1-5; TRBD1 matches 10 bases. V lost 4 bases and J lost 7; bases outside the gene matches: 5. The CDR3 has 14 amino acids. The germline gives CDR1 SGHRS, CDR2 YFSETQ. The CDR3 nucleotides are TGCGCCAGCAGCCCAGGGACAGGGGAACAGCCCCAGCATTTT. As protein: CASSPGTGEQPQHF.

The chain links TRBV7-9 to TRBJ2-7; D might be TRBD2 (6 bases). V lost 5 bases, J lost 2 bases, and 10 bases lay in between. The CDR3 contains 13 residues. From germline, CDR1 is SEHNR and CDR2 FQNEAQ (reference sequence). This CDR3 is CASSPGTPYEQYF. Here the CDR3 DNA reads TGTGCCAGCAGCCCCGGGACTCCCTACGAGCAGTACTTC.

The chain employs TRBV29-1 and TRBJ2-7, with D possibly matching TRBD1 (6 bases). There are 14 residues in the CDR3. CDR1 is SQVTM and CDR2 is ANQGSEA in the germline V gene. Trimming stripped 0 bases from V and 2 bases from J, with 11 bases between. For the CDR3, the DNA is TGCAGCGTTGAAGACAGGGGAAGACCCTACGAGCAGTACTTC. Its translation is CSVEDRGRPYEQYF.